What follows are 8 T cell receptor beta chains derived from one specimen sequenced in a study of CD4+ T cells in melanoma (dated by TCRdb to between 2021 and 2024). Library prep was done by the immunoSEQ multiplex PCR assay. TCRdb mirrors the immuneACCESS table, restricted to in-frame sequences. Some clones are absent from its copies; in checked studies, under half trace to an unresolved V gene, and the reason for the others is unknown. The sample records tens of thousands of clones, roughly three quarters of which are singletons. The ten largest clones take up about 5% of the sample. Sequenced input: tumor tissue. The receptors shown here come from a human donor with melanoma.

Only a few counts were recorded for this clone. V usage is TRBV5-1 and J usage is TRBJ2-1, with TRBD1 matching 10 bases. The CDR3 consists of 16 residues. CDR1 SGHRS and CDR2 YFSETQ come from the germline V gene. V shed 0 bases, J shed 2 bases, and the junction held 2 bases outside the gene matches. The CDR3: CASSLGQGAAYNEQFF. The CDR3 DNA is TGCGCCAGCAGCTTGGGACAGGGGGCCGCCTACAATGAGCAGTTCTTC.

This clone was seen a handful of times. The gene calls are TRBV4-2 and TRBJ2-1; 10 bases agree with TRBD1. The CDR3 runs to 15 residues. V shed 4 bases and J 5 bases; nucleotides not matched to a gene: 5. The germline V gene has CDR1 LGHNA and CDR2 YNFKEQ. CDR3 bases: TGTGCCAGCAGCCCTCGGACAGGGGGAGACAATGAGCAGTTCTTC. It specifies CASSPRTGGDNEQFF.

The V call is TRBV7-9, the J call TRBJ2-7; possibly TRBD1 for D (5 bases). The CDR3 totals 15 residues. Trimming pared 1 base from V and 4 bases from J, leaving 14 bases between. From germline, CDR1 is SEHNR and CDR2 FQNEAQ (reference sequence). The DNA of the CDR3 is TGTGCCAGCAGCTTAGACCAGGGTTTGGCGTACGAGCAGTACTTC. It encodes CASSLDQGLAYEQYF.

This chain links TRBV5-6 with TRBJ2-5, with TRBD1 matching over 8 bases. Germline CDR1 SGHDT, CDR2 YYEEEE. This CDR3 region has 16 residues. With 3 bases clipped from V and 4 bases from J, the junction kept 11 bases outside the gene matches. CDR3 in DNA: TGTGCCAGCAGCTCCGGGACAGGTGTGCTAGGAGAGACCCAGTACTTC. Protein product: CASSSGTGVLGETQYF.

The chain links TRBV2 to TRBJ2-1, with D perhaps matching TRBD1 or TRBD2 (5 bases each). This CDR3 has 11 amino acids. Trimming stripped 6 bases from V and 10 bases from J, with 10 bases between. CDR1 SNHLY and CDR2 FYNNEI come from the germline V gene. CDR3 region: CASSPGPEQFF. In DNA, the CDR3 is TGTGCCAGCAGCCCGGGACCCGAGCAGTTCTTC.

The chain couples TRBV7-3 to TRBJ2-1, with 7 bases aligning to TRBD2. The CDR3 is 16 amino acids. Germline V lookup: CDR1 SGHTA, CDR2 FQGTGA. V dropped 5 bases and J dropped 6; count of bases not matched to a gene: 13. The chain's CDR3 is CASSPPGGGGSNEQFF. In nucleotides, the CDR3 is TGTGCCAGCAGCCCGCCCGGAGGCGGGGGAAGCAATGAGCAGTTCTTC.

V and J are TRBV11-2 and TRBJ2-1; TRBD2 might be the D (6 bases). The CDR3 runs to 15 residues. V lost 1 base, J lost 0 bases, and 7 bases lay in between. CDR1 SGHAT and CDR2 FQNNGV come from the germline V gene. The CDR3 sequence is CASSLAGDSYNEQFF. The CDR3 DNA follows: TGTGCCAGCAGCTTAGCGGGGGACTCCTACAATGAGCAGTTCTTC.

CDR3 coding DNA: TGCGCCAGCAGGAGACAGGGGACGATGGCCAAAAACATTCAGTACTTC. Its protein product is CASRRQGTMAKNIQYF. The chain recombines TRBV10-1 with TRBJ2-4; 8 positions agree with TRBD1. Germline trimming cut 6 bases from V and 1 base from J; bases unmatched to any gene: 8. Germline V gives CDR1 WNHNN, CDR2 SYGVQD (reference sequence). The CDR3 is made up of 16 amino acids.